This record concerns one T cell receptor (beta chain) sequence. Its antigen remains unknown. This record belongs to a study of vaccination effects on CD4 cells after COVID-19. Study context: Participants received two doses of either the BNT162b2 or mRNA-1273 vaccine.

TCRdb's table, derived via immunoSEQ multiplex PCR, lists solely in-frame clones and lacks some. This table holds over 30,000 clones, under 75% found once. Antigen-specific CD4+ T cells were expanded with viral peptide pools in the ViraFEST assay before sequencing. Subsequent to ten to eleven days of culture, CD4+ T cells were isolated. Among the vaccine recipients, none had a prior SARS-CoV-2 infection, and nucleocapsid antibodies were negative. The CDR3 totals 15 residues. Germline loops: CDR1 SGHTS, CDR2 YDEGEE. Between the trimmed V and J ends, which lost 5 bases and 4 bases, there was a span of 16 bases. Study-level findings and limits: Common cold coronaviruses were cross-recognized by only 1 of 255 vaccine-induced clones in healthy vaccinees.

This specimen was CD4+ T cells from PBMCs cultured with SARS-CoV-2 spike peptides, taken before COVID-19 vaccination. The sequence was obtained from a human donor who received a COVID-19 vaccine. The V and J genes are TRBV5-8 and TRBJ2-1; D is perhaps TRBD1 (6 bases). CDR3 protein: CASRLQGTQYNEQFF. DNA for the CDR3: TGTGCCAGCAGATTACAGGGTACGCAGTACAATGAGCAGTTCTTC.